This T cell receptor (beta chain) was recovered during a study of kidney transplant recipient with SARS-CoV-2 infection. This clonotype was seen repeatedly, ten times or more. TCRdb processed the reads anew with MiXCR; each CDR3 protein has one entry. The table lists approximately 240,000 distinct CDR3 sequences, around 26% of them singletons, with less than 8.5% in the top ten. V lost 0 bases and J 2 bases, leaving 11 bases between the germline ends. Germline CDR1 is SGHRS and CDR2 is YFSETQ. This CDR3 has 16 residues. The chain uses TRBV5-1 and TRBJ2-2, with D perhaps matching TRBD1 (5 bases). This TCR derives from a male patient in his 30s who had COVID-19 and was a kidney transplant recipient. Some T cells may have come from the graft donor. The specimen comprised a blood sample, sampled at baseline and between days 110 and 120 from a kidney transplant recipient. The CDR3 is CASSLGQGINTGELFF. The CDR3 coding sequence is TGCGCCAGCAGCTTGGGGCAGGGTATTAACACCGGGGAGCTGTTTTTT.